This note documents a single T cell receptor (beta chain) sequence. The antigen is unknown. CD8 cells regarded as naive lacked CD45RO, were positively chosen for CCR7, and omitted terminally differentiated effector memory CD45RA+ cells. The CDR3 totals 15 residues. In germline, CDR1 is MNHEY, CDR2 SVGAGI. The junction had 5 bases not matched to a gene; V was cut back by 2 bases and J by 3 bases. Some clones are missing from TCRdb's copy, which holds only in-frame ones; the method was immunoSEQ multiplex PCR. The repertoire holds 2 million or so clones, with about 95% as singletons. The data derive from a study of shared clonotypes between healthy human individuals. Study results and caveats: As a rule, naive subsets had a larger estimated richness than memory subsets.

Material for sequencing was naive CD8+ T cells sorted from blood. The TCR originated in a man between 18 and 29 years old in good health. The genes are TRBV6-5 and TRBJ2-7, with 9 bases aligning to TRBD1. The CDR3 region is CASSYGQGLLYEQYF. The CDR3 nucleotides are TGTGCCAGCAGTTACGGACAGGGGCTCCTCTACGAGCAGTACTTC.